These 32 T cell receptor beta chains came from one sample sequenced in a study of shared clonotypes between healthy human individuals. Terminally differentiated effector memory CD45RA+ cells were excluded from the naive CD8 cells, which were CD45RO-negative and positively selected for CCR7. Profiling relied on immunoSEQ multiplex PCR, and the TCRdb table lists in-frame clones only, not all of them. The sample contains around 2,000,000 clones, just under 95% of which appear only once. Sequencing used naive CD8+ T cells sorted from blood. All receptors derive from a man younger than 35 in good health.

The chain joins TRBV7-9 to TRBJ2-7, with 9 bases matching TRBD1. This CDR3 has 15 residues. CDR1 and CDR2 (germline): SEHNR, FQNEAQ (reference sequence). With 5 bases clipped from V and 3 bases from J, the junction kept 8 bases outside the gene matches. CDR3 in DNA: TGTGCCAGCAGCCTAGGGACAGGGAACTTCTACGAGCAGTACTTC. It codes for CASSLGTGNFYEQYF.

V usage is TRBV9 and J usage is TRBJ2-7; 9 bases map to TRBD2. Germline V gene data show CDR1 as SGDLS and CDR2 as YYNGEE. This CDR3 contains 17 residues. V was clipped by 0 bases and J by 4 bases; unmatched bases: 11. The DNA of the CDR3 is TGTGCCAGCAGCGTAGGGGCTGGCGGGGGGGGTTCGTACGAGCAGTACTTC. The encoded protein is CASSVGAGGGGSYEQYF.

The CDR3 sequence: CASSTGQAYTGELFF. For the CDR3, the DNA is TGCGCCAGCAGCACCGGACAGGCCTACACCGGGGAGCTGTTTTTT. This rearrangement joins TRBV4-1 to TRBJ2-2, with 7 bases lining up with TRBD1. The CDR3 runs to 15 residues. The V segment lost 5 bases and the J segment 3 bases; nucleotides outside the gene matches: 6. Germline assignment: CDR1 MGHRA and CDR2 YSYEKL.

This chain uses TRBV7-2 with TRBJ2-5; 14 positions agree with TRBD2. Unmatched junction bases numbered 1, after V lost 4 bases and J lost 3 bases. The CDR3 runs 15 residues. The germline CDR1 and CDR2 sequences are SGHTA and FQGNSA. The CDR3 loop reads CASSSGLAGEETQYF. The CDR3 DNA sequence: TGTGCCAGCAGCTCGGGACTAGCGGGAGAAGAGACCCAGTACTTC. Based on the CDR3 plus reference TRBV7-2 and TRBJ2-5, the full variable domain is GAGVSQSPSNKVTEKGKDVELRCDPISGHTALYWYRQSLGQGLEFLIYFQGNSAPDKSGLPSDRFSAERTGGSVSTLTIQRTQQEDSAVYLCASSSGLAGEETQYFGPGTRLLVL.

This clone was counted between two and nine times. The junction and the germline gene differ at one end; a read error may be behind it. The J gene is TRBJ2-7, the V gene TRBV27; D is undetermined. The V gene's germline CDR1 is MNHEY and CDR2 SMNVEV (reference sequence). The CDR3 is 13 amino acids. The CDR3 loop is CASSPRVSNEQYF. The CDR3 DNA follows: TGTGCCAGCAGTCCCCGGGTCTCCAACGAGCAGTACTTC.

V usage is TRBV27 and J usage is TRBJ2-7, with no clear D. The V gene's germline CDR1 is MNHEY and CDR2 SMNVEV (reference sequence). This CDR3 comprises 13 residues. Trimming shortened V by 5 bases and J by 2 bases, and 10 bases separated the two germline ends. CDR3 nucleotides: TGTGCCAGCAGTCCCCAGAGCACCTACGAGCAGTACTTC. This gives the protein CASSPQSTYEQYF.

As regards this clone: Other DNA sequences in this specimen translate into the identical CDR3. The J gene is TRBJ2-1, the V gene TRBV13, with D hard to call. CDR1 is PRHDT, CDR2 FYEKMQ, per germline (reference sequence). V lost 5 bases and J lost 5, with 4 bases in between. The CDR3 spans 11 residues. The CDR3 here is CASSLDNEQFF. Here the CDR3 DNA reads TGTGCCAGCAGCCTAGACAATGAGCAGTTCTTC.

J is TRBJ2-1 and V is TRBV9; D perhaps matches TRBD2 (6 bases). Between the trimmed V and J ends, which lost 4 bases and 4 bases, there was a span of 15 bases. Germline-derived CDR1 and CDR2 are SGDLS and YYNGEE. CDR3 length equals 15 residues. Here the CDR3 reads CASSPLGGGYNEQFF. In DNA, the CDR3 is TGTGCCAGCAGCCCCTTGGGGGGAGGTTACAATGAGCAGTTCTTC.

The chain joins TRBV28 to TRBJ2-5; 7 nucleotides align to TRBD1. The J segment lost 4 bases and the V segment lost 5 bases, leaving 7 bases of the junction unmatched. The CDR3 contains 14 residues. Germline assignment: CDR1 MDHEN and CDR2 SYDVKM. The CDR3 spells CASSPPDRAETQYF. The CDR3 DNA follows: TGTGCCAGCAGTCCACCCGACAGGGCAGAGACCCAGTACTTC.

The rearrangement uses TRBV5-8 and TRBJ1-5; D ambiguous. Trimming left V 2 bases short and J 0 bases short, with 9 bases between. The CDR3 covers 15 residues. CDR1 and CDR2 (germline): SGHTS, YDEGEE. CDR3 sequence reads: CASSLSTGSNQPQHF. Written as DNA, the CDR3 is TGTGCCAGCAGCTTAAGTACCGGTAGCAATCAGCCCCAGCATTTT.

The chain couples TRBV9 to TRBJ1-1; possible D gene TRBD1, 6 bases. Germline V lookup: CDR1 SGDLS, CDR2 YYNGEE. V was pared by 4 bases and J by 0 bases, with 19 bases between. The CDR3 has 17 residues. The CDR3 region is CASSPDPGGALNTEAFF. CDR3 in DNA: TGTGCCAGCAGCCCCGACCCGGGGGGGGCCTTGAACACTGAAGCTTTCTTT.

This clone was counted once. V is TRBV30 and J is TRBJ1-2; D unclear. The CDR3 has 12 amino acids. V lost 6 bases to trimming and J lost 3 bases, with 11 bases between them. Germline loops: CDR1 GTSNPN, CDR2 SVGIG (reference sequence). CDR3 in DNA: TGTGCCTGTATGAGGCGGGACTATGGCTACACCTTC. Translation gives CACMRRDYGYTF.

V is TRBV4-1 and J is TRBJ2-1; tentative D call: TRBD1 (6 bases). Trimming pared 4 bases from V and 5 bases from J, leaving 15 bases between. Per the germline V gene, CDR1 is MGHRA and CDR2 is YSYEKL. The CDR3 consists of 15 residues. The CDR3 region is CASSLPLGANNEQFF. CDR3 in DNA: TGCGCCAGCAGCCTCCCACTGGGGGCAAACAATGAGCAGTTCTTC.

This CDR3 is CASSLARPDITNEQFF. For the CDR3, the DNA is TGCGCCAGCAGCTTGGCTAGACCCGATATAACCAATGAGCAGTTCTTC. The V call is TRBV5-1, the J call TRBJ2-1; D unclear. This CDR3 comprises 16 residues. Trimming stripped 0 bases from V and 6 bases from J, with 16 bases between. Germline loops: CDR1 SGHRS, CDR2 YFSETQ.

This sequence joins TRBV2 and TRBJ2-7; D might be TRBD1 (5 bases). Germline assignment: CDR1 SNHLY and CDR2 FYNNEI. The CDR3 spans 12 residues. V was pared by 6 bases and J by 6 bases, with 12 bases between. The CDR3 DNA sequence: TGTGCCAGCAGCCCCCTAAGGGGCGAGCAGTACTTC. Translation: CASSPLRGEQYF. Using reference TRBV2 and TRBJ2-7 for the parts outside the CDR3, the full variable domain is EPEVTQTPSHQVTQMGQEVILRCVPISNHLYFYWYRQILGQKVEFLVSFYNNEISEKSEIFDDQFSVERPDGSNFTLKIRSTKLEDSAMYFCASSPLRGEQYFGPGTRLTVT.

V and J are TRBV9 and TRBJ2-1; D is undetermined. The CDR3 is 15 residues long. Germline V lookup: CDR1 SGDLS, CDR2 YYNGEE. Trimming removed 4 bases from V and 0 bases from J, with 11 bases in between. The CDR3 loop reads CASSTDPSSYNEQFF. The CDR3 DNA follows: TGTGCCAGCAGCACGGACCCGAGCTCCTACAATGAGCAGTTCTTC.

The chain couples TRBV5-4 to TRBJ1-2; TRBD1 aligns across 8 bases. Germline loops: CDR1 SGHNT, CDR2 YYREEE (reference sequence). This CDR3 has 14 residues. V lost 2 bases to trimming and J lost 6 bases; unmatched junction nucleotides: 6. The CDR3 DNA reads TGTGCCAGCAGCTTCCCTCGGACAGGGCATGGCTACACCTTC. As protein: CASSFPRTGHGYTF.

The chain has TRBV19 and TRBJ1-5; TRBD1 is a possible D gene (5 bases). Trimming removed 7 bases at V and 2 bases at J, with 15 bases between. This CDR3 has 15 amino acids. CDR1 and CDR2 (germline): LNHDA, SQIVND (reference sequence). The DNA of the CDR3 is TGTGCCAGTACCGCTCAGGGTTACGGCAATCAGCCCCAGCATTTT. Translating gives CASTAQGYGNQPQHF.

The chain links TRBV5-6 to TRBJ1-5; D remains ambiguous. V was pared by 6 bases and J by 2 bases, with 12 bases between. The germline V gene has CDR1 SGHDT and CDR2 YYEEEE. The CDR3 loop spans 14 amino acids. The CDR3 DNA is TGTGCCAGCACCACTTCGATGGGCAATCAGCCCCAGCATTTT. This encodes CASTTSMGNQPQHF. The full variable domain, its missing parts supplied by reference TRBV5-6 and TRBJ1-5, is DAGVTQSPTHLIKTRGQQVTLRCSPKSGHDTVSWYQQALGQGPQFIFQYYEEEERQRGNFPDRFSGHQFPNYSSELNVNALLLGDSALYLCASTTSMGNQPQHFGDGTRLSIL.

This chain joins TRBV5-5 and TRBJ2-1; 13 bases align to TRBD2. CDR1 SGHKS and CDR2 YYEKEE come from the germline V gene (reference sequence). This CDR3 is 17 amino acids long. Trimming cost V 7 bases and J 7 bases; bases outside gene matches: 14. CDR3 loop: CASEPGLAGFRMNEQFF. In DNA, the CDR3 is TGTGCCAGCGAACCGGGACTAGCGGGATTTCGCATGAATGAGCAGTTCTTC.

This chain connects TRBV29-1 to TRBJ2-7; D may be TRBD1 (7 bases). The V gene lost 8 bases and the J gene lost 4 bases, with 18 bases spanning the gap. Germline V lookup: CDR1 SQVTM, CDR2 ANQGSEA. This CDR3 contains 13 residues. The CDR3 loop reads CSIIEAGGYEQYF. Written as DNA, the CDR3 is TGCAGCATAATAGAGGCAGGGGGGTACGAGCAGTACTTC.

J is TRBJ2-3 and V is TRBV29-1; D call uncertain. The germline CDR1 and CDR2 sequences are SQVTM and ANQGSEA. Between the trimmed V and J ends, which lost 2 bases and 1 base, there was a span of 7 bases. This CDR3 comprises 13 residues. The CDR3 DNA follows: TGCAGCGTTGAATTGCATGGCACAGATACGCAGTATTTT. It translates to CSVELHGTDTQYF.

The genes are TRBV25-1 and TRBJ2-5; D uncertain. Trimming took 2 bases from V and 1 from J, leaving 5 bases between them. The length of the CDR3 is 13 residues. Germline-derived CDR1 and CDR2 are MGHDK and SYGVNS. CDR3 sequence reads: CASSEISQETQYF. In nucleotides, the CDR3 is TGTGCCAGCAGTGAAATCTCCCAAGAGACCCAGTACTTC.

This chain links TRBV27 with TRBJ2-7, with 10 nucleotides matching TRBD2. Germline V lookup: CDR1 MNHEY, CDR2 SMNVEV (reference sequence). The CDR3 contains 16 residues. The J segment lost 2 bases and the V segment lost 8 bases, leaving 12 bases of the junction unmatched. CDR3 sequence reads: CASRPNSGGDAYEQYF. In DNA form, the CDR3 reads TGTGCCAGCCGACCCAACAGCGGGGGGGACGCCTACGAGCAGTACTTC.

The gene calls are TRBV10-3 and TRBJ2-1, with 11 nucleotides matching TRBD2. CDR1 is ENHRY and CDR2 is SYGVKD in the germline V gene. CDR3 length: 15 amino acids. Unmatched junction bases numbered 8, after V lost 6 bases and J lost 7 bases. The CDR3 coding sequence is TGTGCCATCAGCATACTAGCGGGAGAAAATAATGAGCAGTTCTTC. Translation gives CAISILAGENNEQFF.

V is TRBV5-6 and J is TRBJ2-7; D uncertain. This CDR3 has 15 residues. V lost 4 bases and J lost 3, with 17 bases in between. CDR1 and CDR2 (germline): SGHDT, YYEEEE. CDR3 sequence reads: CASSTQVTPIYEQYF. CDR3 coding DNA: TGTGCCAGCAGCACCCAAGTGACACCCATCTACGAGCAGTACTTC.

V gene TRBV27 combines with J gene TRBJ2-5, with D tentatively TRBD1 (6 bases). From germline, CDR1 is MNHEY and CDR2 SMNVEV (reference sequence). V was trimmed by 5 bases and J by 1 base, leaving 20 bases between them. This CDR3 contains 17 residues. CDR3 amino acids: CASSPHNGGPLQETQYF. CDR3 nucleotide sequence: TGTGCCAGCAGTCCCCACAATGGGGGCCCACTCCAAGAGACCCAGTACTTC.

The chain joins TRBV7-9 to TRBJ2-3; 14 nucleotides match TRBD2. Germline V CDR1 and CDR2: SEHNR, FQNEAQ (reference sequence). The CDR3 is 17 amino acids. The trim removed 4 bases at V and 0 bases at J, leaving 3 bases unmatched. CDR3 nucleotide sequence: TGTGCCAGCAGCTCGGGACTAGCGGGAGCGAGCACAGATACGCAGTATTTT. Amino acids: CASSSGLAGASTDTQYF.

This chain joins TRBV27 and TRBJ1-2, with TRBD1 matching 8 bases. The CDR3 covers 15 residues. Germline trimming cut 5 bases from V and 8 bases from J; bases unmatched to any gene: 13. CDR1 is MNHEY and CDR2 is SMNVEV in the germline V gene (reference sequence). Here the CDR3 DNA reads TGTGCCAGCAGTACGACAAGGACAGGGCTCGGGGGCTACACCTTC. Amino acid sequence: CASSTTRTGLGGYTF.

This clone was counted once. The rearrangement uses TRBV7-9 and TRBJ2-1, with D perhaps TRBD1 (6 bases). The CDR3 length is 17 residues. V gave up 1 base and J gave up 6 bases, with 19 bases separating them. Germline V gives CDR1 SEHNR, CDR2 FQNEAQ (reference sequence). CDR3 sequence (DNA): TGTGCCAGCAGCTTAGTAATCGGACTCGGCAGGGGCAATGAGCAGTTCTTC. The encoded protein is CASSLVIGLGRGNEQFF.

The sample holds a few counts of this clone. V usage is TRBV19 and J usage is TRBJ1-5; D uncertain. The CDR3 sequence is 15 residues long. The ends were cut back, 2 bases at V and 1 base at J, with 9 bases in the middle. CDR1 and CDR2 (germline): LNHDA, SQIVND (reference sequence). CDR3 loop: CASSIFGHSNQPQHF. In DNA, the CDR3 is TGTGCCAGTAGTATATTCGGGCACAGCAATCAGCCCCAGCATTTT. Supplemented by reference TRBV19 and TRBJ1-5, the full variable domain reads DGGITQSPKYLFRKEGQNVTLSCEQNLNHDAMYWYRQDPGQGLRLIYYSQIVNDFQKGDIAEGYSVSREKKESFPLTVTSAQKNPTAFYLCASSIFGHSNQPQHFGDGTRLSIL.

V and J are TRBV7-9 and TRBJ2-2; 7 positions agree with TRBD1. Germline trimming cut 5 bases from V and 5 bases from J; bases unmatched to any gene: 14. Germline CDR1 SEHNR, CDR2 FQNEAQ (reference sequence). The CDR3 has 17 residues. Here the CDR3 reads CASSTSLILRGTGELFF. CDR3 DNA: TGTGCCAGCAGCACGTCCCTCATCCTCAGGGGGACCGGGGAGCTGTTTTTT.